This passage covers 8 T cell receptor beta chains from one sample sequenced in a study of OX40 agonist ivuxolimab in advanced cancers. The repertoire was sequenced with immunoSEQ multiplex PCR; TCRdb's copy has only in-frame clones and lacks some. The profile shows about 75,000 clones, approximately 90% of them singletons. Here the sequenced sample was CD4+ or CD8+ T cells sorted from blood, taken in a trial of the OX40 agonist ivuxolimab. These receptors were collected from an adult with an advanced solid tumor such as melanoma, head and neck, liver or kidney cancer.

Concerning this clone itself: This specimen includes other DNA sequences encoding the same CDR3. The V gene is TRBV5-1, the J gene TRBJ2-3; D gene ambiguous. This CDR3 has 11 residues. The germline V gene encodes CDR1 SGHRS and CDR2 YFSETQ. Trimming took off 4 bases at V and 7 bases at J, with 7 bases between the two ends. The CDR3 bases are TGCGCCAGCAGCCTCACTAATACGCAGTATTTT. Its protein product is CASSLTNTQYF.

This CDR3 reads CAISGTTGAILTRGYTF. The CDR3 DNA is TGTGCCATCAGTGGGACGACAGGGGCCATCCTCACGCGAGGCTACACCTTC. The chain recombines TRBV10-3 with TRBJ1-2; 8 positions match TRBD1. The CDR3 is 17 residues long. Per germline, CDR1 ENHRY and CDR2 SYGVKD. The trim removed 4 bases at V and 8 bases at J, leaving 18 bases unmatched.

This rearrangement joins TRBV28 to TRBJ1-2; D unclear. Trimming shortened V by 2 bases and J by 3 bases, and 1 base separated the two germline ends. The germline V gene has CDR1 MDHEN and CDR2 SYDVKM. CDR3 size: 11 residues. The CDR3: CASSLDYGYTF. The CDR3 region has the DNA TGTGCCAGCAGTTTAGACTATGGCTACACCTTC.

The genes are TRBV9 and TRBJ1-6, with 11 positions matching TRBD1. Trimming cost V 3 bases and J 4 bases; bases outside gene matches: 3. CDR3 length equals 16 residues. Germline CDR1 reads SGDLS; CDR2 reads YYNGEE. The CDR3 nucleotides read TGTGCCAGCAGCGGAGGACAGGGGGCTTATAATTCACCCCTCCACTTT. Encoded protein: CASSGGQGAYNSPLHF.

The rearrangement links TRBV6-4 to TRBJ1-5; no clear D gene. The CDR3 spans 14 residues. Trimming cost V 7 bases and J 7 bases, with 17 bases left between them. CDR1 and CDR2 from the germline V gene are MRHNA and SNTAGT. CDR3 region: CASTPGGQEQPQHF. The CDR3 DNA is TGTGCCAGCACCCCGGGAGGGCAGGAACAGCCCCAGCATTTT.

The chain carries TRBV28 and TRBJ2-7; no reliable D call. Trimming took off 4 bases at V and 2 bases at J, with 6 bases between the two ends. CDR3 length: 12 amino acids. Germline CDR1 and CDR2: MDHEN and SYDVKM. The DNA for the CDR3 is TGTGCCAGCAGTTCGGGTACCTACGAGCAGTACTTC. Translating it yields CASSSGTYEQYF.

The chain combines TRBV7-2 with TRBJ1-5; 7 positions agree with TRBD1. Germline trimming cut 1 base from V and 7 bases from J; bases unmatched to any gene: 7. CDR1 is SGHTA, CDR2 FQGNSA, per germline. This CDR3 is built from 15 residues. The CDR3 nucleotides read TGTGCCAGCAGCTTAGAGATAAGGGGGCAACAGCCCCAGCATTTT. It encodes CASSLEIRGQQPQHF.

This clone showed up just once. The chain uses TRBV5-4 and TRBJ1-2, with D unresolved. The V gene's germline CDR1 is SGHNT and CDR2 YYREEE (reference sequence). The length of the CDR3 is 18 residues. V was pared by 4 bases and J by 3 bases, with 25 bases between. As DNA, the CDR3 is TGTGCCAGCAGCGAGGTTAATTGGGTCTCCGCCGGAGACTATGGCTACACCTTC. It specifies CASSEVNWVSAGDYGYTF.